Given below is one TCR beta chain in context. The antigen is undetermined. MiXCR was run by TCRdb on the reads, yielding one entry per CDR3 protein. Of 160,000 or so distinct CDR3 sequences in the sample, about a quarter were seen once. The germline gives CDR1 SGHNT, CDR2 YENEEA. Trimming removed 7 bases from V and 0 bases from J, with 11 bases in between. The CDR3 has 14 residues. The sample belongs to a study of T cell repertoires in cytomegalovirus infection. Overall study context: An indication of both CMV infection and matching HLA type came from public TCR beta signatures. Study-wide results and limits: Cumulative public TCR beta family frequency identified carriers of CMV plus the relevant HLA.

The receptor was isolated from a human donor in good health (CMV status not recorded). Some clones in this sample may be carry-over from other donors' samples. Sample: PBMCs. This chain joins TRBV11-3 and TRBJ2-3; D perhaps matches TRBD2 (5 bases). DNA of the CDR3: TGTGCCAGCAAACCGGGGAGAAGCACAGATACGCAGTATTTT. Its translation is CASKPGRSTDTQYF.